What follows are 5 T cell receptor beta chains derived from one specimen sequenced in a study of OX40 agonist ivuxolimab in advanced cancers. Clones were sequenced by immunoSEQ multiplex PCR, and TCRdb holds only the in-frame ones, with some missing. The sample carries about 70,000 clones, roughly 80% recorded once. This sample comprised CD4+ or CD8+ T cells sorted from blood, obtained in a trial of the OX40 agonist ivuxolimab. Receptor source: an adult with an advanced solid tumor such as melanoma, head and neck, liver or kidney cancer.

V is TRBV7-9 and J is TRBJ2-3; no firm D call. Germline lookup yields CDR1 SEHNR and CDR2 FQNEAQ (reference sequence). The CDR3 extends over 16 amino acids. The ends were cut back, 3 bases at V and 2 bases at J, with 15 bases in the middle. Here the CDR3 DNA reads TGTGCCAGCAGCTTCGCCCGGCAGGACCTCACAGATACGCAGTATTTT. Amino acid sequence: CASSFARQDLTDTQYF.

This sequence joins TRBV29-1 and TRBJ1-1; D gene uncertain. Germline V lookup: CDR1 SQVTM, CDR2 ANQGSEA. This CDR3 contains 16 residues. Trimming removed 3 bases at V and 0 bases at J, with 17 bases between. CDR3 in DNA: TGCAGCGTTGATCTGTCAGCCTCTCAGATGAACACTGAAGCTTTCTTT. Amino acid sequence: CSVDLSASQMNTEAFF.

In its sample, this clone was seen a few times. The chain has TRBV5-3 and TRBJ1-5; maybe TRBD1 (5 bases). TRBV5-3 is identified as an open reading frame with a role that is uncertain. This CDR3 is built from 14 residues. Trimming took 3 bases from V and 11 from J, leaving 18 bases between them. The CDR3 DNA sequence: TGTGCCAGAAGCTACCAAACAGGAGGGTCAGCCCAGCATTTT. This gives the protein CARSYQTGGSAQHF.

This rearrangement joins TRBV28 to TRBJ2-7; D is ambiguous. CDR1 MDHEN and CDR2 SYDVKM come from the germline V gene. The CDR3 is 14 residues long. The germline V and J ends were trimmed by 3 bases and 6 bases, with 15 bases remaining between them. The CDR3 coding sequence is TGTGCCAGCAGTTTCAACACGAAACTCGGCGAGCAGTACTTC. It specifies CASSFNTKLGEQYF. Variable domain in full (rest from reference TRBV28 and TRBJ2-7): DVKVTQSSRYLVKRTGEKVFLECVQDMDHENMFWYRQDPGLGLRLIYFSYDVKMKEKGDIPEGYSVSREKKERFSLILESASTNQTSMYLCASSFNTKLGEQYFGPGTRLTVT.

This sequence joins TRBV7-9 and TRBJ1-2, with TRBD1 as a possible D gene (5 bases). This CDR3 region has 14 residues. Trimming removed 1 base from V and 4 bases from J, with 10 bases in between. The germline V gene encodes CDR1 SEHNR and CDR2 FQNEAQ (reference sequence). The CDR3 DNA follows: TGTGCCAGCAGCTTAGAGCAGGGTTCCTATGGCTACACCTTC. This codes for CASSLEQGSYGYTF.